This TCR beta chain was sequenced in a study of blood T cells in healthy people across ages. Study results and limitations: A roughly linear fall in TCR beta diversity per million T cells was seen with increasing age.

Germline V gene sequence: CDR1 MGHRA, CDR2 YSYEKL. This CDR3 has 15 residues. The V end lost 3 bases, the J end lost 2 bases, and 13 bases lay between the germline ends. As to this clonotype: Its antigen is currently unknown.

Combining a sample-barcoded 5' primer with a J-beta primer mix, a second PCR ran for roughly 7 to 11 cycles. A single record per CDR3 protein comes from TCRdb applying MiXCR to the 5' RACE reads. The profile shows fewer than 2,000,000 distinct CDR3 sequences, roughly 43% of them singletons. The sample comprised blood. This rearrangement joins TRBV4-1 to TRBJ1-2; D is uncertain. This clonotype was obtained from a human donor in good health. The CDR3 DNA reads as TGCGCCAGCAGCCACGGAGAGGGATTAAACTATGGCTACACCTTC. Translation: CASSHGEGLNYGYTF.